The entry below gives a single TCR beta chain sequence along with its context. This clonotype was observed a few times. This receptor's antigen is unknown. The sample holds no much larger clone one base away, and base qualities are not on file. The ophthalmopathy patients had moderately to severely active disease, with a Clinical Activity Score of 3 or higher, a NOSPECS grade of 4 or higher, and a disease duration of less than 3 months. Patients with other autoimmune diseases, uncontrolled infections, pregnancy or lactation were excluded from the study. Clinical symptoms, serum thyroxine, TRAb, thyroid ultrasound and orbital computed tomography were used for diagnosis. Using Ficoll-Paque density gradient centrifugation, PBMCs were isolated from over 8.5 ml of fresh peripheral blood. Total RNA was extracted using Trizol reagent, and RNA quality was checked on an Agilent 2100 Bioanalyzer. These data come from a study of Graves' ophthalmopathy and Graves' hyperthyroidism listed by TCRdb under 2018. Concerning the study at large: Peripheral blood samples were taken at the time of initial diagnosis, before any treatment was given. To explore V-J signatures that separate ophthalmopathy from hyperthyroidism, a discovery set of 95 to 100 patients was enrolled, consisting of fewer than 45 with ophthalmopathy and around 60 with stable hyperthyroidism. In five to seven hyperthyroidism patients, T-cell repertoires of thyroid tissue and blood were compared. Following sample collection, hyperthyroidism patients were given methimazole at a starting dose of 30 mg daily, and ophthalmopathy patients were given high-dose intravenous methylprednisolone. For independent validation, a separate cohort was made up of approximately 19 hyperthyroidism patients plus 17 patients who later progressed from hyperthyroidism to ophthalmopathy. The study used signatures of the TCR beta repertoire to tell Graves' ophthalmopathy apart from Graves' hyperthyroidism and to predict which patients would progress to ophthalmopathy. In total, 135 blood samples were TCR-sequenced: approximately 40 ophthalmopathy, some 72 hyperthyroidism and some 17 hyperthyroidism-to-ophthalmopathy patients.

Reading from cysteine to phenylalanine, the CDR3 counts 14 amino acids. Only the CDR3 region is kept as DNA, spanning 42 bases read in frame from base 1. The germline V gene provides CDR1 SGHDT and CDR2 YYEEEE. V sheds 5 bases and J sheds 2 bases, leaving 13 bases between their ends. On the study overall, not on this receptor specifically: Most expanded thyroid clonotypes with a frequency above 0.001 also appeared in blood, which suggests that blood repertoires may reflect the immune response in the thyroid. In validation, the model predicted ophthalmopathy progression with about 71% sensitivity and about 73% specificity; some 13 predicted patients were CT-confirmed with GO in a median of approximately 6.5 months. In cross-validation, the 13-signature model distinguished ophthalmopathy from stable hyperthyroidism with about 90% sensitivity and over 81% specificity, while in the test set the corresponding values were roughly 80% and 75%. No statistical method was used to predetermine the sample size, and group allocation was not hidden from the investigators.

TCR beta CDR3 regions were amplified from RNA transcripts for repertoire sequencing. A first-round RT-PCR used HTBI primers with the Qiagen OneStep RT-PCR kit, followed by a second-round multiplex PCR, size selection and purification. Sequencing of the libraries was carried out on an Illumina HiSeq2000 in paired-end mode with 100 bp reads. The study's processing was this. SOAPnuke was used to process the reads, throwing out any read that had adapters, had uncalled bases, had a mean Phred below 15, or lacked an exact constant-primer or identifier match. COPE v1.2.5 was used to merge the high-quality paired reads. Each unique nucleotide sequence was treated as a clonotype, and MiTCR v1.1 was used to align the clonotypes to the IMGT TRB V, D and J references. Analysis was restricted to V-J combinations with a frequency above 0.0001, which covered 99% to 99.2% of repertoires. For each V-J combination, a TCR clonal expansion and chaos score was defined as the ratio of F50 clonal expansion to chaos observed in the TCRdist matrix. Welch's t-statistics and random forest were used to reduce the features to 10 to 15 V-J combinations, which were then used as input to a naive Bayes classifier. The similarity between thyroid and blood repertoires was quantified using the Morisita-Horn index. In TCRdb, the public reads were trimmed at Q25 with fastp and aligned with MiXCR, with productive beta chains retained. Rows merge per CDR3 protein into single entries with the most common DNA and genes. These V and J calls are TCRdb output, not the study's own analysis. The sample table holds hundreds of thousands of distinct CDR3 sequences, of which around 50% were seen once. Jointly, the top ten make up around half of the sample.

The sequenced material came from peripheral blood. The rearrangement combines TRBV5-6 with TRBJ1-2, and possibly TRBD1, on 5 matching bases. This receptor was obtained from an adult man with Graves' ophthalmopathy. The sequence in DNA is TGTGCCAGCAGGTTAACACAGGCAAACTATGGCTACACCTTC. Its protein reads: CASRLTQANYGYTF.